This T cell receptor beta chain came from a study of T cells after yellow fever vaccination. The overall study: Fractions low in cell number were prepared with SMART-Seq v4 Ultra Low Input.

Overall study findings and caveats: The CD4 compartment and the CD8 compartment contained a small share of clonotypes in common. On re-exposure, the response was weaker but peaked faster, at day 5 versus 15.

A process of 5'RACE template switching, which added a universal primer site and UMIs, was used to make TCR cDNA. TCRdb re-called the 5' RACE reads with MiXCR, one entry per CDR3 protein. The sample records roughly 50,000 distinct CDR3 sequences, less than 9% being singletons. This clonotype has at least ten counts. What it binds is not known. The CDR3 runs to 13 residues. Germline V gives CDR1 SGHAT, CDR2 FQNNGV. Trimming took 2 bases from V and 14 from J, leaving 16 bases between them. The V call is TRBV11-2, the J call TRBJ2-1, with D uncertain. The TCR comes from a man aged 18-30 years who received the YFV17D yellow fever vaccine. The sample here was CD8+ T cells sorted from PBMCs, taken around 16 days after the first yellow fever vaccination. CDR3 DNA sequence: TGTGCCAGCAGCTTATCGTTTGGGTGGGTGGAGTTCTTC. Amino acids: CASSLSFGWVEFF.